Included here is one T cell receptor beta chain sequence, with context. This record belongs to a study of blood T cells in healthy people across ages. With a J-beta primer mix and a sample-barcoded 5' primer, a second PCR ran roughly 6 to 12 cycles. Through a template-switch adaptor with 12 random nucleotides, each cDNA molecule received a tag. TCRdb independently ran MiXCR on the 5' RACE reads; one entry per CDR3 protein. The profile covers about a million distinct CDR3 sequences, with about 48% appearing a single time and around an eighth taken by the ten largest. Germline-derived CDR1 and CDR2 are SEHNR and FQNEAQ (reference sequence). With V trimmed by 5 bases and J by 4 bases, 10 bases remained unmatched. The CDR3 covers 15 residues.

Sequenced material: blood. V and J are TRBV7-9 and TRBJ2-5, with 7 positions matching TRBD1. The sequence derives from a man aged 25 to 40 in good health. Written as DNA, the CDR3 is TGTGCCAGCAGCCCTGAGGGGGCTCTTAGAGAGACCCAGTACTTC. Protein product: CASSPEGALRETQYF. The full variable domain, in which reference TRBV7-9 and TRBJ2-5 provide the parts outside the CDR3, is DTGVSQNPRHKITKRGQNVTFRCDPISEHNRLYWYRQTLGQGPEFLTYFQNEAQLEKSRLLSDRFSAERPKGSFSTLEIQRTEQGDSAMYLCASSPEGALRETQYFGPGTRLLVL.